This TCR beta chain came from a study of shared clonotypes between healthy human individuals. On this clone itself: Its antigen is undetermined.

Study-wide results and caveats: The study's rarefaction showed incomplete sorted-subset sequencing despite large depth. What naive subsets generally showed was a larger estimated richness than memory subsets showed.

Deep-level assay runs were performed. Produced via immunoSEQ multiplex PCR; TCRdb's table is partial and in-frame only. The table includes roughly 1,100,000 clones, 65% to 80% detected once. The material sequenced was memory CD4+ T cells sorted from blood. The subset denotes: CD45RA-negative fraction. The receptor was derived from a man in his late teens or twenties in good health.

The CDR3 DNA follows: TGTGCCAGCAGCTACGGACCCTCCGGTCAGCCCCAGCATTTT. The encoded protein is CASSYGPSGQPQHF. The chain couples TRBV6-5 to TRBJ1-5, with unresolved D. The germline V gene encodes CDR1 MNHEY and CDR2 SVGAGI. The CDR3 has 14 amino acids. The V end lost 6 bases, the J end lost 6 bases, and 15 bases lay between the germline ends.